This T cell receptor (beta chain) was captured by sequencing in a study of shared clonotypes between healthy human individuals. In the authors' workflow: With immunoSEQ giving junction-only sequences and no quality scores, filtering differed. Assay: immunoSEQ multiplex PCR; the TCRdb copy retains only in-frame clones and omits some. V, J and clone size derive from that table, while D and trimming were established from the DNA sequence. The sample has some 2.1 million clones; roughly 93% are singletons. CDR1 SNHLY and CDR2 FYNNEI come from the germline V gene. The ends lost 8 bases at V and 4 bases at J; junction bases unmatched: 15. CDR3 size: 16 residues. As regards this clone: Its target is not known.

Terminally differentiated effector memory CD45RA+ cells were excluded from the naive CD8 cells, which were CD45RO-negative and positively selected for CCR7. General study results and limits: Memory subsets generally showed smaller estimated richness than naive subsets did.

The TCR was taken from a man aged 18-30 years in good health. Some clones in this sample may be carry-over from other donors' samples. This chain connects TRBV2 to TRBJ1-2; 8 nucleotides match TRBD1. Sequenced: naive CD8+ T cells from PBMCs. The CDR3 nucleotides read TGTGCCAGCCTTGACTCGTCAGGGGGCGTCGGCTATGGCTACACCTTC. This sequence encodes CASLDSSGGVGYGYTF. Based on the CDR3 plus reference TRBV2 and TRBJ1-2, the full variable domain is EPEVTQTPSHQVTQMGQEVILRCVPISNHLYFYWYRQILGQKVEFLVSFYNNEISEKSEIFDDQFSVERPDGSNFTLKIRSTKLEDSAMYFCASLDSSGGVGYGYTFGSGTRLTVV.